The 25 T cell receptor beta chains reported below all come from one sample, sequenced in a study of blood T cell repertoires in COVID-19. Produced via immunoSEQ multiplex PCR; TCRdb's table is partial and in-frame only. There are about 200,000 clones in the sample; roughly 90% occur only once, and about 0.59% lies in the top ten. Source material: peripheral blood. The receptors were gathered from a man aged 45-65 years with acute or convalescent COVID-19.

J is TRBJ2-7 and V is TRBV2; 11 nucleotides align to TRBD2. Trimming took 6 bases from V and 5 from J; bases not matched to a gene: 6. The V gene's germline CDR1 is SNHLY and CDR2 FYNNEI. The CDR3 runs 14 residues. The CDR3: CASRLAGGFDEQYF. As DNA, the CDR3 is TGTGCCAGCAGATTAGCGGGAGGGTTCGACGAGCAGTACTTC.

The DNA of the CDR3 is TGTGCCAGCAGCTTAGGGGGGACAGTGGCCAATGAGCAGTTCTTC. Residues: CASSLGGTVANEQFF. The J gene is TRBJ2-1, the V gene TRBV7-2, with 7 bases identical to TRBD1. The V gene's germline CDR1 is SGHTA and CDR2 FQGNSA. V lost 1 base to trimming and J lost 6 bases; unmatched junction nucleotides: 6. This CDR3 has 15 residues.

The chain carries TRBV15 and TRBJ2-1, with 9 bases matching TRBD1. V lost 4 bases and J lost 7; bases outside the gene matches: 8. The CDR3 is made up of 15 amino acids. The germline CDR1 and CDR2 sequences are LNHNV and YYDKDF (reference sequence). CDR3 coding DNA: TGTGCCACCAGCAACGACAGGGGGAGGGCGAATGAGCAGTTCTTC. Its translation is CATSNDRGRANEQFF.

The CDR3 sequence: CASSLDMGAHSFRTDTQYF. The DNA of the CDR3 is TGTGCCAGCAGCTTAGACATGGGGGCCCACTCCTTTCGCACAGATACGCAGTATTTT. The chain combines TRBV11-2 with TRBJ2-3, with D possibly matching TRBD1 (6 bases). The V gene lost 0 bases and the J gene lost 1 base, with 20 bases spanning the gap. Germline assignment: CDR1 SGHAT and CDR2 FQNNGV. The CDR3 spans 19 residues.

This clone was recorded once. The V gene is TRBV6-5, the J gene TRBJ1-5, with a tentative D call TRBD1 (5 bases). Between the trimmed V and J ends, which lost 5 bases and 2 bases, there was a span of 13 bases. This CDR3 is 15 amino acids long. The germline V gene encodes CDR1 MNHEY and CDR2 SVGAGI. The CDR3 DNA follows: TGTGCCAGCAGTCCTAGTGTACAGGGCAATCAGCCCCAGCATTTT. It is translated as CASSPSVQGNQPQHF.

The V gene is TRBV10-1, the J gene TRBJ1-1; tentative D call: TRBD1 (5 bases). Germline V lookup: CDR1 WNHNN, CDR2 SYGVQD (reference sequence). CDR3 length: 15 residues. Trimming cost V 3 bases and J 1 base, with 12 bases left between them. The chain's CDR3 is CASSDSGHPNTEAFF. The CDR3 DNA is TGCGCCAGCAGTGACTCCGGACACCCGAACACTGAAGCTTTCTTT.

The chain is built from TRBV10-3 and TRBJ2-3; 8 bases are a match to TRBD2. J gave up 4 bases and V 3 bases, and 12 bases lay outside the gene matches. The CDR3 spans 17 residues. Germline V CDR1 and CDR2: ENHRY, SYGVKD. The CDR3 is CAISEGSLAGWSDTQYF. The CDR3 DNA follows: TGTGCCATCAGTGAAGGGTCGTTAGCGGGGTGGTCAGATACGCAGTATTTT.

The rearrangement joins TRBV19 to TRBJ2-7; 7 nucleotides align to TRBD1. The V gene's germline CDR1 is LNHDA and CDR2 SQIVND (reference sequence). The length of the CDR3 is 15 residues. V shed 3 bases and J 2 bases; nucleotides not matched to a gene: 7. The CDR3 DNA reads TGTGCCAGTAGTATTGAAGGGACAGACCCCTACGAGCAGTACTTC. It specifies CASSIEGTDPYEQYF.

V is TRBV27 and J is TRBJ2-6, with TRBD1 matching over 9 bases. The CDR3 runs to 12 residues. Germline CDR1 MNHEY, CDR2 SMNVEV (reference sequence). The V and J ends lost 6 bases and 9 bases, in that order; junction bases with no gene match: 0. DNA for the CDR3: TGTGCCAGCAGGGACAGGGGCAACGTCCTGACTTTC. This sequence encodes CASRDRGNVLTF. The full variable domain, completed using reference TRBV27 and TRBJ2-6, is EAQVTQNPRYLITVTGKKLTVTCSQNMNHEYMSWYRQDPGLGLRQIYYSMNVEVTDKGDVPEGYKVSRKEKRNFPLILESPSPNQTSLYFCASRDRGNVLTFGAGSRLTVL.

The table lists this clone with a count of one. This sequence joins TRBV5-5 and TRBJ2-3, with unresolved D. Germline CDR1 and CDR2: SGHKS and YYEKEE (reference sequence). This CDR3 spans 12 amino acids. Trimming took off 0 bases at V and 13 bases at J, with 12 bases between the two ends. The CDR3 sequence is CASSLGHSVEYF. In nucleotides, the CDR3 is TGTGCCAGCAGCTTGGGACATAGTGTGGAGTATTTT.

The V gene is TRBV19, the J gene TRBJ2-5; 7 bases are a match to TRBD2. CDR3 size: 13 residues. The V gene end was trimmed by 10 bases and the J gene end by 4 bases; junction bases not matched to a gene: 9. Germline-derived CDR1 and CDR2 are LNHDA and SQIVND (reference sequence). Here the CDR3 DNA reads TGTGCCATCGGCGGGAGTTCGGGAGAGACCCAGTACTTC. This sequence encodes CAIGGSSGETQYF. Full variable domain (rest looked up from reference TRBV19 and TRBJ2-5): DGGITQSPKYLFRKEGQNVTLSCEQNLNHDAMYWYRQDPGQGLRLIYYSQIVNDFQKGDIAEGYSVSREKKESFPLTVTSAQKNPTAFYLCAIGGSSGETQYFGPGTRLLVL.

The rearrangement joins TRBV19 to TRBJ1-1; the D gene is possibly TRBD1 (6 bases). CDR1 and CDR2 from the germline V gene are LNHDA and SQIVND (reference sequence). This CDR3 region has 14 residues. V shed 1 base and J shed 3 bases, with 9 bases lying between them. The CDR3 loop is CASSIVRGHTEAFF. In nucleotides, the CDR3 is TGTGCCAGTAGTATAGTCAGGGGCCACACTGAAGCTTTCTTT.

This clone occurred once. The gene calls are TRBV19 and TRBJ1-1, with 7 bases lining up with TRBD1. CDR1 and CDR2 from the germline V gene are LNHDA and SQIVND (reference sequence). V was pared by 6 bases and J by 1 base, with 2 bases of the junction left unmatched. CDR3 size: 13 residues. The CDR3 sequence: CASRRGPNTEAFF. The CDR3 DNA reads TGTGCCAGTAGGAGGGGGCCGAACACTGAAGCTTTCTTT.

This clone was observed a single time. For the CDR3, the DNA is TGTGCCAGCAGCCTACAGCAGGGAGGCTACACCTTC. This codes for CASSLQQGGYTF. V and J are TRBV28 and TRBJ1-2; D possibly corresponds to TRBD1 (5 bases). Germline CDR1 MDHEN, CDR2 SYDVKM. The length of the CDR3 is 12 residues. With 6 bases removed from V and 8 bases from J, the gap between germline ends came to 13 bases.

This chain connects TRBV10-2 to TRBJ2-5; 7 bases line up with TRBD1. There are 20 residues in the CDR3. The trim removed 0 bases at V and 6 bases at J, leaving 22 bases unmatched. Germline V lookup: CDR1 WSHSY, CDR2 SAAADI. Here the CDR3 reads CASSESPGQADGEFWKTQYF. The CDR3 region has the DNA TGCGCCAGCAGTGAGTCGCCAGGACAGGCCGACGGGGAGTTTTGGAAGACCCAGTACTTC.

The chain is built from TRBV6-2 or TRBV6-3 and TRBJ2-7; D gene uncertain. The CDR3 is 13 amino acids. Germline values: CDR1 MNHEY, CDR2 SVGEGT. The V end lost 2 bases, the J end lost 2 bases, and 7 bases lay between the germline ends. CDR3 sequence: CASSYNRPYEQYV. The CDR3 nucleotides are TGTGCCAGCAGTTACAACAGACCCTACGAGCAGTACGTC.

The chain joins TRBV29-1 to TRBJ1-2, with TRBD1 matching 8 bases. The CDR3 sequence is 14 residues long. CDR1 SQVTM and CDR2 ANQGSEA come from the germline V gene. The V segment lost 7 bases and the J segment 4 bases; nucleotides outside the gene matches: 11. CDR3 nucleotides: TGCAGCGCGAAACAGGGGGAGGTGAGCTATGGCTACACCTTC. As protein: CSAKQGEVSYGYTF. Complete variable domain (other parts from reference TRBV29-1 and TRBJ1-2): SAVISQKPSRDICQRGTSLTIQCQVDSQVTMMFWYRQQPGQSLTLIATANQGSEATYESGFVIDKFPISRPNLTFSTLTVSNMSPEDSSIYLCSAKQGEVSYGYTFGSGTRLTVV.

The genes are TRBV11-2 and TRBJ1-4; TRBD1 agrees at 8 bases. The trim removed 2 bases at V and 7 bases at J, leaving 6 bases unmatched. The CDR3 has 15 amino acids. Germline loops: CDR1 SGHAT, CDR2 FQNNGV. The DNA of the CDR3 is TGTGCCAGCAGCTTAACCCAGGGGGCAAGTGAAAAACTGTTTTTT. This codes for CASSLTQGASEKLFF.

The rearrangement links TRBV9 to TRBJ2-3, with 8 bases fitting TRBD2. The CDR3 runs to 17 residues. In germline, CDR1 is SGDLS, CDR2 YYNGEE. Trimming removed 0 bases from V and 4 bases from J; junction bases left unmatched: 10. CDR3 DNA sequence: TGTGCCAGCAGCGTAGGTCAGCGCGGGGGGCCAGCAGATACGCAGTATTTT. Translating it yields CASSVGQRGGPADTQYF.

The rearrangement uses TRBV19 and TRBJ1-5; 8 bases fit TRBD1. The CDR3 covers 15 residues. Germline CDR1 and CDR2: LNHDA and SQIVND (reference sequence). Trimming removed 4 bases from V and 6 bases from J; junction bases left unmatched: 8. CDR3 in DNA: TGTGCCAGTAGTACGGGACAGGTGAGGAGTCAGCCCCAGCATTTT. This gives the protein CASSTGQVRSQPQHF.

This chain joins TRBV6-5 and TRBJ2-2, with D possibly TRBD2 on 7 matching bases. Germline V gives CDR1 MNHEY, CDR2 SVGAGI. This CDR3 spans 13 amino acids. V lost 8 bases and J lost 6, with 13 bases in between. The CDR3 region has the DNA TGTGCCAGCTGGACTAGGGGGGCCGGGGAGCTGTTTTTT. It encodes CASWTRGAGELFF.

The V and J genes are TRBV2 and TRBJ1-4; 8 positions match TRBD1. Germline V gene lookup returns CDR1 SNHLY and CDR2 FYNNEI. V trimming: 6 bases; J trimming: 4 bases; junction bases outside the gene matches: 7. The CDR3 covers 15 residues. CDR3 sequence reads: CASSFGQGGNEKLFF. For the CDR3, the DNA is TGTGCCAGCAGCTTCGGACAGGGAGGTAATGAAAAACTGTTTTTT.

V gene TRBV30 combines with J gene TRBJ2-1; 7 bases line up with TRBD1. The CDR3 is 13 amino acids. Germline V CDR1 and CDR2: GTSNPN, SVGIG (reference sequence). V lost 0 bases, J lost 7 bases, and 3 bases stayed unmatched. The CDR3 coding sequence is TGTGCCTGGAGTGTACAGGGGTGGAATGAGCAGTTCTTC. Amino acid sequence: CAWSVQGWNEQFF. The entire variable domain, with the rest obtained from reference TRBV30 and TRBJ2-1, is as follows: SQTIHQWPATLVQPVGSPLSLECTVEGTSNPNLYWYRQAAGRGLQLLFYSVGIGQISSEVPQNLSASRPQDRQFILSSKKLLLSDSGFYLCAWSVQGWNEQFFGPGTRLTVL.

V is TRBV2 and J is TRBJ1-2, with 7 positions matching TRBD1. The CDR3 contains 16 residues. V was pared by 4 bases and J by 2 bases, with 10 bases of the junction left unmatched. CDR1 is SNHLY and CDR2 is FYNNEI in the germline V gene. The CDR3 reads CASSAPTGIKNYGYTF. The DNA of the CDR3 is TGTGCCAGCAGTGCCCCGACAGGGATAAAAAACTATGGCTACACCTTC.

This rearrangement joins TRBV7-9 to TRBJ2-3; 10 bases line up with TRBD2. CDR3 size: 15 residues. Germline V lookup: CDR1 SEHNR, CDR2 FQNEAQ (reference sequence). V lost 5 bases and J lost 4; bases outside the gene matches: 6. CDR3 nucleotides: TGTGCCAGCAGCACCCTAGCGGGAGCCCCAGATACGCAGTATTTT. Residues: CASSTLAGAPDTQYF.